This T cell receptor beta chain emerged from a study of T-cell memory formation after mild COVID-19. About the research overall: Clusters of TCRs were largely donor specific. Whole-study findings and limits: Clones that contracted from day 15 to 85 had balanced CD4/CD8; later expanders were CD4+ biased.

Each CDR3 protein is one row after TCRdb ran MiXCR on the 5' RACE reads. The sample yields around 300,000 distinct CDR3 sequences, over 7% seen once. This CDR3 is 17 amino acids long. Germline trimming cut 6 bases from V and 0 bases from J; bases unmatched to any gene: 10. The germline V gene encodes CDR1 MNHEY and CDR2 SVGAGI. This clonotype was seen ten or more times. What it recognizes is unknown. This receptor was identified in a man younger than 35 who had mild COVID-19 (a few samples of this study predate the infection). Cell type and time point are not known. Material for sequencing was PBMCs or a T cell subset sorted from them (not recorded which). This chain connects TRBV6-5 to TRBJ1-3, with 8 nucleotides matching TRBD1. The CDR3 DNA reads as TGTGCCAGCAGCCAAAGGACAGGGCAGACCTCTGGAAACACCATATATTTT. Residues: CASSQRTGQTSGNTIYF.